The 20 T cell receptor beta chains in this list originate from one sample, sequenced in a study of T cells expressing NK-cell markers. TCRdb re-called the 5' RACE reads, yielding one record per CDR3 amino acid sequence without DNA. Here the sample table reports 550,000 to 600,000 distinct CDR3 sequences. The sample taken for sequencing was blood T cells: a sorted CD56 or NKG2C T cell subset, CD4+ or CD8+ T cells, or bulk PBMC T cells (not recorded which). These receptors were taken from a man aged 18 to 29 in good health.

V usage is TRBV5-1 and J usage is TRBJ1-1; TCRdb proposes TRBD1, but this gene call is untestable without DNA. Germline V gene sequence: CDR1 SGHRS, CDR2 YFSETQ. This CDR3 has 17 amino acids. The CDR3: CASRPVFLGAKDTEAFF.

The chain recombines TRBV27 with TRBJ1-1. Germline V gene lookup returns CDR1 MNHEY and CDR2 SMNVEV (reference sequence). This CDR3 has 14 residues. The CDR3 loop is CASGPARAGTEAFF.

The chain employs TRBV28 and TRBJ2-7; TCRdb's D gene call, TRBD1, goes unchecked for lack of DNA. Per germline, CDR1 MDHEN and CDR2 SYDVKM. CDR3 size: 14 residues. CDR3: CASSSTRDRDEQYF.

The CDR3 protein is CASSPNRGSETQYF. The chain uses TRBV7-3 and TRBJ2-5; TCRdb returns TRBD1, unconfirmable since there is no DNA. Germline V gene data show CDR1 as SGHTA and CDR2 as FQGTGA. The CDR3 sequence is 14 residues long.

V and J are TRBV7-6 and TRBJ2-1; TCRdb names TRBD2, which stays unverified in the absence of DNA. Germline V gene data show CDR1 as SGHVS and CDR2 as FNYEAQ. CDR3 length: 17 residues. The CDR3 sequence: CASSLKLAGGPYNEQFF.

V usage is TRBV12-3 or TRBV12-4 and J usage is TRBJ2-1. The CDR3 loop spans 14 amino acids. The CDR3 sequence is CASSLAGEAFNQFF.

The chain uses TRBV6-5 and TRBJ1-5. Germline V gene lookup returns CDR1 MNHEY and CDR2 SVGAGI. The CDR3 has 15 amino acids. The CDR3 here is CASSYSAGSNQPQHF.

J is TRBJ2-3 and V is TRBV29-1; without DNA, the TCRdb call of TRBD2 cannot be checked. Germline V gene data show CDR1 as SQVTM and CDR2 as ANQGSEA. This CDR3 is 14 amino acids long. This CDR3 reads CSVDGGTSVDTQYF.

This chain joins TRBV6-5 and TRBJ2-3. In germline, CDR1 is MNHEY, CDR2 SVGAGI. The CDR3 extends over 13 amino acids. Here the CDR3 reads CASSYSNRQTQYF.

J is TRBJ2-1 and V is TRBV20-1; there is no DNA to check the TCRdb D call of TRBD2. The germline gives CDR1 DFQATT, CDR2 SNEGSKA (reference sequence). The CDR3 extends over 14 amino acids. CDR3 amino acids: CSASSLAGYNEQFF.

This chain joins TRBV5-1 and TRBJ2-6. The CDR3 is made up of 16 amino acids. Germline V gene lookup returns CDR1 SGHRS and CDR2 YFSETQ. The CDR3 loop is CASSLAPDIGANVLTF.

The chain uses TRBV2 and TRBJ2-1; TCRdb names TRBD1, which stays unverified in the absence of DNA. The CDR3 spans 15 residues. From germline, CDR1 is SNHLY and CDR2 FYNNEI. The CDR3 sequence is CASRISPGQGAEQFF.

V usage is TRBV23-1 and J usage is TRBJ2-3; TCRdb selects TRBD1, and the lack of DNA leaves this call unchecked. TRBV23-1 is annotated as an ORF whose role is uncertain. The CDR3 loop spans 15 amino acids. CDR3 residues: CASSRPGRITDTQYF.

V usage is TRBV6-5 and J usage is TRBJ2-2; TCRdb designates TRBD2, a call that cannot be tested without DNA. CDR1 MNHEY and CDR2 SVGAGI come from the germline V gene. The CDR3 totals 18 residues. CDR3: CASSSGLAGVPNTGELFF.

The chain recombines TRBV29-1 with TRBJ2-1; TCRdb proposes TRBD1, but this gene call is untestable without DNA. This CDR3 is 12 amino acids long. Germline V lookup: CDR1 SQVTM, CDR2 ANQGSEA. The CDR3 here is CSVPRDYNEQFF.

The CDR3 protein is CASSLAGRGHTIYF. The rearrangement joins TRBV7-6 to TRBJ1-3; TCRdb indicates TRBD1, and absent DNA this call remains unverified. This CDR3 is 14 amino acids long. Germline-derived CDR1 and CDR2 are SGHVS and FNYEAQ.

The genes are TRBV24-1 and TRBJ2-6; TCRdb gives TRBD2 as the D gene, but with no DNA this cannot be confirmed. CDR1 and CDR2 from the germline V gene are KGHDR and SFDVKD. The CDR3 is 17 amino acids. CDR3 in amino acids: CATKTRTLICGANVLTF.

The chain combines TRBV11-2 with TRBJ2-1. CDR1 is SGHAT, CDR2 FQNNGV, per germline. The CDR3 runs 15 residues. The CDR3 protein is CASSSLAASYNEQFF. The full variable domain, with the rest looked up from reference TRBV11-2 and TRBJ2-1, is EAGVAQSPRYKIIEKRQSVAFWCNPISGHATLYWYQQILGQGPKLLIQFQNNGVVDDSQLPKDRFSAERLKGVDSTLKIQPAKLEDSAVYLCASSSLAASYNEQFFGPGTRLTVL.

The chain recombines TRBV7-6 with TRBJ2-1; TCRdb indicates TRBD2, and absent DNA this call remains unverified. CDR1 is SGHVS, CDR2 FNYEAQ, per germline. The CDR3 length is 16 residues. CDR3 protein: CASSSRTSGRFDEQFF.

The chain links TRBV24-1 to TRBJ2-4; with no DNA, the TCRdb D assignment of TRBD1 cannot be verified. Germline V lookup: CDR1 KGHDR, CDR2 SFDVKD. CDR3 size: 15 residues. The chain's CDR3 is CATSDSGWAKNIQYF.